Presented here are 13 T cell receptor beta chains from one specimen sequenced in a study of blood T cells in healthy people across ages. A J-beta primer mix and a sample-barcoded 5' primer were used in a second PCR of about 7 to 12 cycles. One entry per CDR3 protein results from TCRdb running MiXCR on the 5' RACE reads. Of 800,000 to 1,300,000 distinct CDR3 sequences listed, under 30% are singletons. These records were also assigned to another study, of T cells of mothers and their children.

Source material: blood. Receptors were obtained from a girl aged 2 to 9 in good health.

This clonotype was counted a few times. The gene calls are TRBV9 and TRBJ2-5; a weak D match, TRBD2 (5 bases). The germline V gene encodes CDR1 SGDLS and CDR2 YYNGEE. The CDR3 runs to 15 residues. Trimming stripped 4 bases from V and 5 bases from J, with 18 bases between. CDR3 region: CASSSAGNLRETQYF. The CDR3 DNA sequence: TGTGCCAGCAGCAGCGCGGGTAATTTGAGGGAGACCCAGTACTTC.

This clonotype came up a few times. V gene TRBV4-1 combines with J gene TRBJ2-7; 7 positions agree with TRBD1. The CDR3 length is 16 residues. Trimming removed 3 bases from V and 0 bases from J; junction bases left unmatched: 8. CDR1 and CDR2 from the germline V gene are MGHRA and YSYEKL. As DNA, the CDR3 is TGCGCCAGCAGCCAGACGACAGGGAAAGGCTCCTACGAGCAGTACTTC. Translation: CASSQTTGKGSYEQYF.

This clonotype was observed a handful of times. The chain carries TRBV6-2 or TRBV6-3 and TRBJ2-7; 10 nucleotides agree with TRBD1. Germline V gene data show CDR1 as MNHEY and CDR2 as SVGEGT. J lost 2 bases, V lost 7 bases, and 11 bases had no gene match. CDR3 length equals 16 residues. The chain's CDR3 is CASTTRTGTGAYEQYF. For the CDR3, the DNA is TGTGCCAGCACCACTCGAACCGGGACAGGGGCCTACGAGCAGTACTTC.

This clonotype appeared a few times. The genes are TRBV7-9 and TRBJ2-3; TRBD2 agrees at 10 bases. After removal of 5 bases from V and 0 bases from J, the junction contained 8 bases not matched to a gene. The CDR3 consists of 17 residues. Germline V gene lookup returns CDR1 SEHNR and CDR2 FQNEAQ (reference sequence). The CDR3 is CASSLTETSGSTDTQYF. The CDR3 DNA reads as TGTGCCAGCAGCCTAACCGAGACTAGCGGGAGCACAGATACGCAGTATTTT.

This clonotype was seen a handful of times. The chain recombines TRBV24-1 with TRBJ1-2; D is undetermined. The V gene lost 5 bases and the J gene lost 7 bases, with 13 bases spanning the gap. Germline V gene sequence: CDR1 KGHDR, CDR2 SFDVKD. This CDR3 region has 13 residues. CDR3 protein: CATSGYQGSGYTF. The CDR3 nucleotides read TGTGCCACCAGTGGTTATCAAGGGAGTGGCTACACCTTC.

The CDR3 bases are TGTGCCAGCATGCCCAGACTTGACGAGACCCAGTACTTC. This sequence encodes CASMPRLDETQYF. The chain couples TRBV12-3 or TRBV12-4 to TRBJ2-5; D uncertain. The CDR3 consists of 13 residues. Deletions cut 7 bases from V and 5 bases from J, with 14 bases between.

The chain links TRBV7-9 to TRBJ2-1; 9 nucleotides align to TRBD1. The CDR3 spans 14 residues. Germline values: CDR1 SEHNR, CDR2 FQNEAQ (reference sequence). Germline trimming cut 5 bases from V and 11 bases from J; bases unmatched to any gene: 10. The CDR3, as DNA: TGTGCCAGCAGCAACCGGGACAGGGTACATAAGCAGTTCTTC. It specifies CASSNRDRVHKQFF.

The J gene is TRBJ2-7, the V gene TRBV4-1; D not resolved. The CDR3 totals 14 residues. Deletions cut 0 bases from V and 7 bases from J, with 13 bases between. Looked up from germline, CDR1 is MGHRA and CDR2 is YSYEKL. CDR3 sequence (DNA): TGCGCCAGCAGCCAAGATAGGTCATTGCATGAGCAGTACTTC. Protein: CASSQDRSLHEQYF.

This rearrangement joins TRBV29-1 to TRBJ2-1, with D possibly being TRBD1 (6 bases). Germline assignment: CDR1 SQVTM and CDR2 ANQGSEA. V was clipped by 6 bases and J by 2 bases, with 20 bases between them. The CDR3 sequence is 16 residues long. CDR3 nucleotides: TGCAGCGTCCCCAGGGATGGGACAAGTACCTACAATGAGCAGTTCTTC. Translating it yields CSVPRDGTSTYNEQFF.

This clonotype came up a few times. The V gene is TRBV5-6, the J gene TRBJ2-5; the D gene is possibly TRBD2 (5 bases). TRBJ2-7 matches the DNA end more closely, so the J call is doubtful. The length of the CDR3 is 13 residues. Per germline, CDR1 SGHDT and CDR2 YYEEEE. The CDR3 DNA follows: TGTGCCAGCAGCTTCGGGGAGCCGAACGAGCAGTACTTC. Its protein is CASSFGEPNEQYF.

The gene calls are TRBV7-2 and TRBJ1-2; 7 bases map to TRBD1. CDR3 length: 14 residues. V gave up 2 bases and J gave up 6 bases; unmatched junction bases: 6. Per the germline V gene, CDR1 is SGHTA and CDR2 is FQGNSA. CDR3 sequence (DNA): TGTGCCAGCAGCTTATATACAGGGGTTGATGGCTACACCTTC. Amino acids: CASSLYTGVDGYTF.

The table lists this clonotype with a few counts. CDR3 residues: CASVGLAGHNEQFF. The CDR3 nucleotides are TGTGCCAGCGTTGGACTAGCGGGTCACAATGAGCAGTTCTTC. The chain combines TRBV25-1 with TRBJ2-1, with TRBD2 matching 11 bases. The germline V gene has CDR1 MGHDK and CDR2 SYGVNS. Trimming at V came to 8 bases and at J to 5 bases, leaving 5 bases not matched to a gene. This CDR3 is 14 amino acids long.

This clonotype was picked up a small number of times. The chain uses TRBV12-3 or TRBV12-4 and TRBJ2-5; perhaps TRBD2 as D (6 bases). This CDR3 has 15 amino acids. V shed 5 bases and J shed 3 bases, with 16 bases lying between them. For the CDR3, the DNA is TGTGCCAGCAGTACTATCCGGGGAGGCGAAGAGACCCAGTACTTC. As protein: CASSTIRGGEETQYF.